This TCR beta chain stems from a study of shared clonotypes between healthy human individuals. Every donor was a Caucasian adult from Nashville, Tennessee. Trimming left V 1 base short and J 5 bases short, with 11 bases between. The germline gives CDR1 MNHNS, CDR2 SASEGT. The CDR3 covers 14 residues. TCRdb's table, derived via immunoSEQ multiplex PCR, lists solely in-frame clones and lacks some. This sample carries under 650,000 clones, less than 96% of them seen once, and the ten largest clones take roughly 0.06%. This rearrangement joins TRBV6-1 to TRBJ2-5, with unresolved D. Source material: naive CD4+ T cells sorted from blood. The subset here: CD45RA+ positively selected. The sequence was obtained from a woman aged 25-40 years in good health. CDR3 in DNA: TGTGCCAGCAGTGAAGGATACCGGCGGGAGACCCAGTACTTC. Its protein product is CASSEGYRRETQYF.